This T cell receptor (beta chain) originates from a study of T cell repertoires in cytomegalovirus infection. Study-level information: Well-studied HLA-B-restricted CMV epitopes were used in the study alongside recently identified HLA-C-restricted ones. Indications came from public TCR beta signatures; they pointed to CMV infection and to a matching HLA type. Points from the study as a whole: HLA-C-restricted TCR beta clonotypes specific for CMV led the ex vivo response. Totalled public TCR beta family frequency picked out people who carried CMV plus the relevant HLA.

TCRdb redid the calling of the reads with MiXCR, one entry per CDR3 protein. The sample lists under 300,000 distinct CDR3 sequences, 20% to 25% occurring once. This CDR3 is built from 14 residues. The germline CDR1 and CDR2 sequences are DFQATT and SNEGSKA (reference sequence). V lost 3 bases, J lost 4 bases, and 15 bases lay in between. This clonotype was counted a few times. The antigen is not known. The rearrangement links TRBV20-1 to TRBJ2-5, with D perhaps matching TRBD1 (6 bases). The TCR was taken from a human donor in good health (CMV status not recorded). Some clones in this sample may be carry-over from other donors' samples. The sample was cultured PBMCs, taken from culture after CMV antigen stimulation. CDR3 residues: CSASHSMGAETQYF. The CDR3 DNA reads TGCAGTGCTAGTCACTCAATGGGGGCAGAGACCCAGTACTTC.